A single sample gave rise to the 4 T cell receptor beta chains below, sequenced in a study of blood T cell repertoires in COVID-19. Only in-frame clones appear in the TCRdb table, and some are missing; sequencing was by immunoSEQ multiplex PCR. This table has some 190,000 clones, approximately 80% appearing once. The sample was PBMCs or T cells enriched from blood (not recorded which). These receptors were taken from a man aged 55-75 years who had been exposed to COVID-19.

The J gene is TRBJ2-1, the V gene TRBV7-2; 7 bases are a match to TRBD1. The V gene's germline CDR1 is SGHTA and CDR2 FQGNSA. Losses at the gene ends were 2 bases for V and 8 bases for J; bases not matched to a gene: 15. This CDR3 has 17 amino acids. The CDR3 loop is CASSLWGTGALGDEQFF. The CDR3 nucleotides read TGTGCCAGCAGCTTATGGGGAACAGGGGCGCTGGGAGATGAGCAGTTCTTC. Complete variable domain (other parts from reference TRBV7-2 and TRBJ2-1): GAGVSQSPSNKVTEKGKDVELRCDPISGHTALYWYRQSLGQGLEFLIYFQGNSAPDKSGLPSDRFSAERTGGSVSTLTIQRTQQEDSAVYLCASSLWGTGALGDEQFFGPGTRLTVL.

This chain links TRBV7-9 with TRBJ1-2; 9 nucleotides align to TRBD1. The CDR3 consists of 14 residues. Germline V CDR1 and CDR2: SEHNR, FQNEAQ (reference sequence). Trimming cost V 5 bases and J 6 bases; bases outside gene matches: 7. CDR3 nucleotide sequence: TGTGCCAGCAGCCTACAGGGGGCGGTACATGGCTACACCTTC. Translation gives CASSLQGAVHGYTF.

The DNA for the CDR3 is TGTGCCAGTAGTGGGCATTCTAACTATGGCTACACCTTC. This translates into CASSGHSNYGYTF. The genes are TRBV19 and TRBJ1-2; D uncertain. Trimming removed 5 bases at V and 0 bases at J, with 7 bases between. The CDR3 loop spans 13 amino acids. Per germline, CDR1 LNHDA and CDR2 SQIVND (reference sequence).

This chain joins TRBV27 and TRBJ2-3; D may be TRBD2 (6 bases). The CDR3 has 14 residues. The V gene lost 3 bases and the J gene lost 3 bases, with 10 bases spanning the gap. Germline V CDR1 and CDR2: MNHEY, SMNVEV (reference sequence). Here the CDR3 reads CASSFSLATDTQYF. CDR3 sequence (DNA): TGTGCCAGCAGTTTCAGTCTAGCGACAGATACGCAGTATTTT.